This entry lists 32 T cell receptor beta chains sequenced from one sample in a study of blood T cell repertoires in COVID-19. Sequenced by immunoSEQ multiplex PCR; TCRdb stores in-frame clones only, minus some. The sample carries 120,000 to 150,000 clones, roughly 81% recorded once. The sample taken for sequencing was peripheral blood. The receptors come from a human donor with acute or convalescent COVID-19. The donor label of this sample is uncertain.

CDR3: CASSRQGARSWQPQHF. In nucleotides, the CDR3 is TGTGCCAGCAGCAGACAGGGGGCGAGGTCTTGGCAGCCCCAGCATTTT. This chain links TRBV28 with TRBJ1-5; 10 bases map to TRBD1. Trimming took 6 bases from V and 7 from J; bases not matched to a gene: 12. This CDR3 is 16 amino acids long. The germline gives CDR1 MDHEN, CDR2 SYDVKM. Full variable domain (remainder filled in from reference TRBV28 and TRBJ1-5): DVKVTQSSRYLVKRTGEKVFLECVQDMDHENMFWYRQDPGLGLRLIYFSYDVKMKEKGDIPEGYSVSREKKERFSLILESASTNQTSMYLCASSRQGARSWQPQHFGDGTRLSIL.

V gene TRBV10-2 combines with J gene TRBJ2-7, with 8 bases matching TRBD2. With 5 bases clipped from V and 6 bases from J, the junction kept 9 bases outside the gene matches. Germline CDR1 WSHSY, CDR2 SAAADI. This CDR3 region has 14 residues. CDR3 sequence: CASSQQGLAGEQYV. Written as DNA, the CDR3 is TGCGCCAGCAGTCAGCAAGGACTAGCCGGCGAGCAGTACGTC.

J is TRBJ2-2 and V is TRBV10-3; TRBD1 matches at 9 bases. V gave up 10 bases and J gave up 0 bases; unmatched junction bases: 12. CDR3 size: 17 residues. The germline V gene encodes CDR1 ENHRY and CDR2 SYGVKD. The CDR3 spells CATMPGQGISNTGELFF. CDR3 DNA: TGTGCCACCATGCCGGGACAGGGAATCTCGAACACCGGGGAGCTGTTTTTT.

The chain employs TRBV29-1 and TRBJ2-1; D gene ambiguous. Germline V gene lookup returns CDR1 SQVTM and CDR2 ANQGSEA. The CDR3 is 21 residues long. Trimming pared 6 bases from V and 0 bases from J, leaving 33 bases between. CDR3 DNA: TGCAGCGTCGGAGCCCCCCTAGATGGATTTGGCACATCCTTCTCCTACAATGAGCAGTTCTTC. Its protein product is CSVGAPLDGFGTSFSYNEQFF.

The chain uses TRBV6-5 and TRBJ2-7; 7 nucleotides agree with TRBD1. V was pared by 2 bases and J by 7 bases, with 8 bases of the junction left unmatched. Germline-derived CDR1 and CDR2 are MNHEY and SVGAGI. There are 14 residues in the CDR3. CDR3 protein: CASSYPGGIGEQYV. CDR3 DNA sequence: TGTGCCAGCAGTTACCCAGGGGGAATTGGGGAGCAGTACGTC.

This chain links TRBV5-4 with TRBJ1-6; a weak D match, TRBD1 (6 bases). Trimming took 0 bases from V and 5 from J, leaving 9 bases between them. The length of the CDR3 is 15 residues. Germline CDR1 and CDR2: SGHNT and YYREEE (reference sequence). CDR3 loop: CASSLEQGHNSPLHF. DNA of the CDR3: TGTGCCAGCAGCTTGGAGCAGGGGCATAATTCACCCCTCCACTTT.

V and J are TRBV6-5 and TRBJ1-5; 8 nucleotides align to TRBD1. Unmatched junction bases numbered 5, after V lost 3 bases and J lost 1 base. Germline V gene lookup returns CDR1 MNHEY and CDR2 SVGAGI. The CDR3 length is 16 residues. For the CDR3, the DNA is TGTGCCAGCAGTTATGGACAGGGCTGGAGCAATCAGCCCCAGCATTTT. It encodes CASSYGQGWSNQPQHF.

For the CDR3, the DNA is TGTGCCAGCCGGGAATGGTCACAGGGGGCCTTTTCACCCCTCCACTTT. Translation gives CASREWSQGAFSPLHF. The chain uses TRBV27 and TRBJ1-6, with 9 bases that match TRBD1. In germline, CDR1 is MNHEY, CDR2 SMNVEV (reference sequence). This CDR3 is 16 amino acids long. The junction had 14 bases not matched to a gene; V was cut back by 8 bases and J by 9 bases.

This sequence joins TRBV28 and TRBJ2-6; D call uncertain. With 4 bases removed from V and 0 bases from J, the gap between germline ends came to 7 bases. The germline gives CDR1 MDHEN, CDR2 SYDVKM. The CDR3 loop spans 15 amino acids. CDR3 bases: TGTGCCAGCAGTTCCCCCAGCTCTGGGGCCAACGTCCTGACTTTC. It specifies CASSSPSSGANVLTF.

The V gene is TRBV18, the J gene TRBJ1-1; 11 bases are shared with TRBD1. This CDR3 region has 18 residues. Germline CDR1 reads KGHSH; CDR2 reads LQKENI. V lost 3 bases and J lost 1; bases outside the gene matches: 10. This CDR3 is CASSPPGQGASGNTEAFF. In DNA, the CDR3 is TGTGCCAGCTCACCCCCCGGACAGGGGGCAAGTGGGAACACTGAAGCTTTCTTT.

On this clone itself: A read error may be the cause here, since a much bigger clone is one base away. The CDR3: CASSLYNEQFF. The CDR3 nucleotides are TGTGCCAGCAGCCTTTACAATGAGCAGTTCTTC. This rearrangement joins TRBV12-3 or TRBV12-4 to TRBJ2-1; D unclear. This CDR3 comprises 11 residues. V shed 6 bases and J shed 4 bases, with 4 bases lying between them.

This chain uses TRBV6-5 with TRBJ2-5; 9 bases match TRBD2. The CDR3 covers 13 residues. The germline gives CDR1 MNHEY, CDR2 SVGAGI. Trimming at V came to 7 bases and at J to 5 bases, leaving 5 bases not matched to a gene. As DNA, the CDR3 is TGTGCCAGCACATTAGCGGGAGAGGAGACCCAGTACTTC. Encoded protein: CASTLAGEETQYF.

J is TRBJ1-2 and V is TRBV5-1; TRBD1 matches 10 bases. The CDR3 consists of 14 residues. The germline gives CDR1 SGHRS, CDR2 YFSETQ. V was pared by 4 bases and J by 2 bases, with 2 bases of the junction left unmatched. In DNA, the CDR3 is TGCGCCAGCAGCCAGACAGGGGGCAACTATGGCTACACCTTC. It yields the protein CASSQTGGNYGYTF.

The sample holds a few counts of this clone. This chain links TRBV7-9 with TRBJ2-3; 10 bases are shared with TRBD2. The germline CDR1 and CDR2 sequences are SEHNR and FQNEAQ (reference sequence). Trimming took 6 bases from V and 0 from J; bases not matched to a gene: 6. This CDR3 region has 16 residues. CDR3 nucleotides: TGTGCCAGCAGTCCAGGACTAGCGGATAGCACAGATACGCAGTATTTT. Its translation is CASSPGLADSTDTQYF.

The CDR3 bases are TGTGCCTGGAGTGTACGGCGGAACTCTGGAAACACCATATATTTT. Its translation is CAWSVRRNSGNTIYF. The gene calls are TRBV30 and TRBJ1-3; D is uncertain. This CDR3 spans 15 amino acids. CDR1 and CDR2 (germline): GTSNPN, SVGIG (reference sequence). The ends were cut back, 0 bases at V and 0 bases at J, with 9 bases in the middle. Together with reference TRBV30 and TRBJ1-3, the CDR3 gives the full variable domain: SQTIHQWPATLVQPVGSPLSLECTVEGTSNPNLYWYRQAAGRGLQLLFYSVGIGQISSEVPQNLSASRPQDRQFILSSKKLLLSDSGFYLCAWSVRRNSGNTIYFGEGSWLTVV.

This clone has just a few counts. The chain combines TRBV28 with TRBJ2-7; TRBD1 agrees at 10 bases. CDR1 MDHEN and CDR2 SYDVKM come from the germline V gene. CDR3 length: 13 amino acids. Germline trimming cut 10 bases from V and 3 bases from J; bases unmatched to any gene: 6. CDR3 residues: CATKRTGGYEQYF. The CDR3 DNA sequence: TGTGCCACAAAACGGACAGGGGGCTACGAGCAGTACTTC.

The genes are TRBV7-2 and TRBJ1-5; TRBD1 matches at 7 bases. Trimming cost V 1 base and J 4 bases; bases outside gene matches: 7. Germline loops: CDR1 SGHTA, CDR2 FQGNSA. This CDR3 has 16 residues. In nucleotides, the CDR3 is TGTGCCAGCAGCTTAGTAGGCGGGGACAGTAATCAGCCCCAGCATTTT. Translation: CASSLVGGDSNQPQHF.

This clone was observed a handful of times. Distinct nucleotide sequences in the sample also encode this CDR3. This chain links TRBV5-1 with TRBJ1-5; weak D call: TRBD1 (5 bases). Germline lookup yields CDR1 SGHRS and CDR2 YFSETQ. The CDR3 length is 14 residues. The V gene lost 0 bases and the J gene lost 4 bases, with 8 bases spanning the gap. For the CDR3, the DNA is TGCGCCAGCAGCTTGGGGGGCTCTAATCAGCCCCAGCATTTT. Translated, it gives CASSLGGSNQPQHF.

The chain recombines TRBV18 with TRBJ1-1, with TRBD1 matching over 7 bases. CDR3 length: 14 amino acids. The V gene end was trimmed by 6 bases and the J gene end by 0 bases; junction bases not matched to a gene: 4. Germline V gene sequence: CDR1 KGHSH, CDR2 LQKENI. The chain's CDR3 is CASSIGQVNTEAFF. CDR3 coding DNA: TGTGCCAGCTCTATAGGACAGGTGAACACTGAAGCTTTCTTT. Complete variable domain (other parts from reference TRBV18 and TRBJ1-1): NAGVMQNPRHLVRRRGQEARLRCSPMKGHSHVYWYRQLPEEGLKFMVYLQKENIIDESGMPKERFSAEFPKEGPSILRIQQVVRGDSAAYFCASSIGQVNTEAFFGQGTRLTVV.

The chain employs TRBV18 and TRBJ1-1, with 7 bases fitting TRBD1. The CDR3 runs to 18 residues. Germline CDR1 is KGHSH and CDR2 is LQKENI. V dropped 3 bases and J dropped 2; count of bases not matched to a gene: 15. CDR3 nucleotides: TGTGCCAGCTCACCTTTCGCGCCCGGGACAGAAAGAAACACTGAAGCTTTCTTT. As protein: CASSPFAPGTERNTEAFF.

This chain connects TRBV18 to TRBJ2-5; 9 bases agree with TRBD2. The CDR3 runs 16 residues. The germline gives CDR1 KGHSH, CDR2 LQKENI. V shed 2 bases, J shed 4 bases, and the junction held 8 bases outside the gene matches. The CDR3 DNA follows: TGTGCCAGCTCACCAATAGTAGCGGGAGTAGGAGAGACCCAGTACTTC. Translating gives CASSPIVAGVGETQYF.

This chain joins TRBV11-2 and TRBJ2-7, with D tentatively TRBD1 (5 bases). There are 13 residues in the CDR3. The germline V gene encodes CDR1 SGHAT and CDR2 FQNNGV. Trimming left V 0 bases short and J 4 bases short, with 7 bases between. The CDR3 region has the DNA TGTGCCAGCAGCTTAGACAGGGTATACGAGCAGTACTTC. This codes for CASSLDRVYEQYF.

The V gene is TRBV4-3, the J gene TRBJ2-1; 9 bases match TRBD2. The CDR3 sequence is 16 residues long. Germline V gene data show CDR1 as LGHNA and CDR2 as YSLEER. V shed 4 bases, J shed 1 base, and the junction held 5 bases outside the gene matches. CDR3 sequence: CASSRDLAGSYNEQFF. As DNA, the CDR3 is TGCGCCAGCAGCCGGGACCTAGCGGGGTCCTACAATGAGCAGTTCTTC.

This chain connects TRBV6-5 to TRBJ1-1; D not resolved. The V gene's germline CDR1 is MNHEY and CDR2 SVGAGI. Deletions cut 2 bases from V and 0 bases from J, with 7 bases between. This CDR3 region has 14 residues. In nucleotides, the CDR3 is TGTGCCAGCAGTTACCAACAGCTGAACACTGAAGCTTTCTTT. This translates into CASSYQQLNTEAFF.

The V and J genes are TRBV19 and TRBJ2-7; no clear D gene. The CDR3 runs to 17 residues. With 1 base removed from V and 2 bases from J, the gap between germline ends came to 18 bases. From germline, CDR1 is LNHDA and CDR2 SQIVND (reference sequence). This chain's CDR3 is CASSIGYTGGWTYEQYF. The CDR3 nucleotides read TGTGCCAGTAGTATAGGATACACTGGCGGTTGGACCTACGAGCAGTACTTC.

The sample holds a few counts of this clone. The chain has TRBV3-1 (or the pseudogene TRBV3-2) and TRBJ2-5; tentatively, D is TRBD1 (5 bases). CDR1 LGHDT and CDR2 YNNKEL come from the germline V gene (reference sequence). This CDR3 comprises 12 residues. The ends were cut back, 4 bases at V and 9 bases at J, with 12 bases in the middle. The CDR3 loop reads CASSRGPVPQYF. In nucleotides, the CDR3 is TGTGCCAGCAGCCGGGGCCCCGTCCCCCAGTACTTC.

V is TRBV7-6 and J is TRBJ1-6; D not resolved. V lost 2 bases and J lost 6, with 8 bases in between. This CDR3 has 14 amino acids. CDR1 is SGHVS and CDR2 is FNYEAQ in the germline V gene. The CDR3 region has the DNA TGTGCCAGCAGCTTACTTTTGTCTAATTCACCCCTCCACTTT. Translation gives CASSLLLSNSPLHF.

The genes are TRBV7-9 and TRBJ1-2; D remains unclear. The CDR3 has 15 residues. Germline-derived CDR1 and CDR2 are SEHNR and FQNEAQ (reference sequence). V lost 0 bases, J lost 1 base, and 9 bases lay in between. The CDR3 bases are TGTGCCAGCAGCTTAGCCACAAACCTTAACTATGGCTACACCTTC. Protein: CASSLATNLNYGYTF.

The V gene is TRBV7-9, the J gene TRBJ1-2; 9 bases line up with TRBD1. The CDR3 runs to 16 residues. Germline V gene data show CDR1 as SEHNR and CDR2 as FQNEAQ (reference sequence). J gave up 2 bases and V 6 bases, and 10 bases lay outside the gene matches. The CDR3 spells CASRTTLTGGNYGYTF. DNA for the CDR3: TGTGCCAGCAGGACAACCTTGACAGGGGGAAACTATGGCTACACCTTC.

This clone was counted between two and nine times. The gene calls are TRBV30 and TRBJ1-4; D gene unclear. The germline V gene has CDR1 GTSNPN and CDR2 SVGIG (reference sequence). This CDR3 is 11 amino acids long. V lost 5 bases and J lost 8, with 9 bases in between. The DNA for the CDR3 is TGTGCCTGGGGGATCCGGGAAAAACTGTTTTTT. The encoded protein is CAWGIREKLFF.

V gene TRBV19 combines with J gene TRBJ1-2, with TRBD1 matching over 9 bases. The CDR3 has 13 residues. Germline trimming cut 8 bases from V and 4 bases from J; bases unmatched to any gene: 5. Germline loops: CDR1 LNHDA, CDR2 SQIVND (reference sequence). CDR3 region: CASGQGYGYGYTF. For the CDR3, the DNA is TGTGCCAGTGGACAGGGGTACGGCTATGGCTACACCTTC.

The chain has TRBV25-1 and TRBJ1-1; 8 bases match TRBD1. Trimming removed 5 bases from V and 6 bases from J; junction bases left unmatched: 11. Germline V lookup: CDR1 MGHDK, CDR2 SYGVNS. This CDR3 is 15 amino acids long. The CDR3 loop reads CASSKRQGAVAEAFF. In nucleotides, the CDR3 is TGTGCCAGCAGTAAACGCCAGGGGGCGGTCGCTGAAGCTTTCTTT.